The rows below give T cell receptor beta chains drawn from one sample of a study of blood T cell repertoires in COVID-19. Clones were sequenced by immunoSEQ multiplex PCR, and TCRdb holds only the in-frame ones, with some missing. This table has approximately 90,000 clones, roughly 90% appearing once. Input material: peripheral blood. The receptors derive from an elderly woman with acute or convalescent COVID-19. Both conserved end residues are part of each CDR3. D genes are given only for firm matches. Only part of the rows carry a size: once, few, many, or a class if the clone is expanded.

abundance	v_gene	j_gene	d_gene	CDR3nt	CDR3aa
-	TRBV7-3	TRBJ1-1	-	TGTGCCAGCAGCTTAACCGGAGGAACTGAAGCTTTCTTT	CASSLTGGTEAFF
-	TRBV24-1	TRBJ2-7	-	TGTGCCACCAGTGACGCAGGTCGGGGGAACGAGCAGTACTTC	CATSDAGRGNEQYF
-	TRBV10-3	TRBJ1-4	-	TGTGCCATCAGTGAGCAGAGGAAGCCGGAAAAGGCTAATGAAAAACTGTTTTTT	CAISEQRKPEKANEKLFF
-	TRBV28	TRBJ1-3	-	TGTGCCAGCAGTTTGACAAACTCTGGAAACACCATATATTTT	CASSLTNSGNTIYF
once	TRBV19	TRBJ1-2	-	TGTGCCAGTAGTCGAGTCTACAGGGTGAGGGACTATGGCTACACCTTC	CASSRVYRVRDYGYTF
-	TRBV19	TRBJ1-4	-	TGTGCCAGTAGTCTTCACAGGGAAACTAATGAAAAACTGTTTTTT	CASSLHRETNEKLFF
-	TRBV5-1	TRBJ1-1	-	TGCGCCAGCAGCGGCCAGGGTGGGAACACTGAAGCTTTCTTT	CASSGQGGNTEAFF
-	TRBV4-1	TRBJ1-1	-	TGCGCCAGCAGCCAAGGGACTGTTGGGAACACTGAAGCTTTCTTT	CASSQGTVGNTEAFF
-	TRBV9	TRBJ1-4	-	TGTGCCAGCAGCGTAGGCCCACTGGGGGAGGTGTTTTTT	CASSVGPLGEVFF
-	TRBV12-3/TRBV12-4	TRBJ1-2	-	TGTGCCAGCGACAGGTACTTGAACTATGGCTACACCTTC	CASDRYLNYGYTF
-	TRBV6-5	TRBJ1-2	-	TGTGCCAGCACCGGGGATACTGGCTATGGCTACACCTTC	CASTGDTGYGYTF
-	TRBV3-1/TRBV3-2	TRBJ2-1	-	TGTGCCAGCAGCCAAGACCCGGGGGGCCTATACAATGAGCAGTTCTTC	CASSQDPGGLYNEQFF
-	TRBV5-1	TRBJ2-3	-	TGCGCCAGCAGCTTGTTAGGAGGGTTCACAGATACGCAGTATTTT	CASSLLGGFTDTQYF
-	TRBV11-3	TRBJ1-1	-	TGTGCCAGCAGCTTAGGGGGGCTGAACACTGAAGCTTTCTTT	CASSLGGLNTEAFF
-	TRBV5-6	TRBJ1-1	TRBD1	TGTGCCAGCAGCCTGGGACAGTTCATGAACACTGAAGCTTTCTTT	CASSLGQFMNTEAFF
-	TRBV18	TRBJ2-2	-	TGTGCCAGCTCCACCATCCCTGGGGCGACCGGGGAGCTGTTTTTT	CASSTIPGATGELFF
-	TRBV7-2	TRBJ2-1	TRBD1	TGTGCCAGCAGCCAGGACAGGGGAACCTACAATGAGCAGTTCTTC	CASSQDRGTYNEQFF
-	TRBV5-1	TRBJ2-7	-	TGCGCCAGCAGCCTAGACTACGAGCAGTACTTC	CASSLDYEQYF
-	TRBV11-2	TRBJ1-4	TRBD1	TGTGCCAGCAGCTCGCGACAGGGACGCGAAAAACTGTTTTTT	CASSSRQGREKLFF
-	TRBV6-2/TRBV6-3	TRBJ2-3	TRBD1	TGTGCCAGCAGCAACAGGGGGGAAACAGATACGCAGTATTTT	CASSNRGETDTQYF
-	TRBV28	TRBJ1-5	TRBD1	TGTGCCAGCAGTCGGACAGGGGGACTTCAGCCCCAGCATTTT	CASSRTGGLQPQHF
-	TRBV24-1	TRBJ2-5	-	TGTGCCACCAGTGACTTGCGCGGGATGGGGGAGACCCAGTACTTC	CATSDLRGMGETQYF
-	TRBV30	TRBJ2-3	-	TGTGCCTGGAGCGGACTGGGAGATACGCAGTATTTT	CAWSGLGDTQYF
-	TRBV5-6	TRBJ1-2	TRBD1	TGTGCCAGCAGCTTCCACGGAGGGGGCCTTCTTAACTATGGCTACACCTTC	CASSFHGGGLLNYGYTF
once	TRBV5-4	TRBJ2-5	-	TGTGCCAGCAGCTTCCGAGAAGTCAGGGAAGAGACCCAGTACTTC	CASSFREVREETQYF
-	TRBV12-3/TRBV12-4	TRBJ2-7	TRBD1	TGTGCCAGCAGAGGGACAGGGTACGAGCAGTACTTC	CASRGTGYEQYF
-	TRBV6-5	TRBJ2-7	-	TGTGCCAGCAGTTCGCACAGGGAATACGAGCAGTACTTC	CASSSHREYEQYF
-	TRBV12-3/TRBV12-4	TRBJ1-2	TRBD1	TGTGCCAGCAGGTCTACAGGGGTACATGGCTACACCTTC	CASRSTGVHGYTF
-	TRBV2	TRBJ2-7	-	TGTGCCAGCAGTAACACAGGGTTTGGCGAGCAGTACTTC	CASSNTGFGEQYF
-	TRBV15	TRBJ2-1	TRBD2	TGTGCCACCAGCAGACGGCGGGGAGGGGTTTATGAGCAGTTCTTC	CATSRRRGGVYEQFF
-	TRBV5-4	TRBJ2-4	-	TGTGCCAGCAGCCCGAGTTCGGCGGGTCCCTACATTCAGTACTTC	CASSPSSAGPYIQYF
once	TRBV28	TRBJ2-2	TRBD2	TGTGCCAGCAGCCCGGGGCGGGGGGCTGGCGGGGAGCTGTTTTTT	CASSPGRGAGGELFF
few	TRBV7-7	TRBJ2-5	-	TGTGCTAGCAGCTTAGGGAACAGCCAAGAGACCCAGTACTTC	CASSLGNSQETQYF
-	TRBV18	TRBJ1-1	-	TGTGCCAGCTCACCACTCCGGGGGGACACTGAAGCTTTCTTT	CASSPLRGDTEAFF
-	TRBV11-3	TRBJ1-6	TRBD1	TGTGCCAGCATTCCCGCTCGGGACAGTAATTCACCCCTCCACTTT	CASIPARDSNSPLHF
-	TRBV15	TRBJ2-7	-	TGTGCCACCAGCAGAGATCTCTCCGGCTCCTACGAGCAGTACTTC	CATSRDLSGSYEQYF
-	TRBV4-1	TRBJ2-3	TRBD2	TGCGCCAGCAGCCATGGGCCGGGGGGGCCAGATACGCAGTATTTT	CASSHGPGGPDTQYF
once	TRBV3-1/TRBV3-2	TRBJ2-5	TRBD2	TGTGCCAGCAGCCAAGATATTAGCGGGGGGGCCGGAGAGACCCAGTACTTC	CASSQDISGGAGETQYF
-	TRBV7-3	TRBJ2-3	TRBD2	TGTGCCAGCAGCTTAGTCGGGGGGTCCCGCACAGATACGCAGTATTTT	CASSLVGGSRTDTQYF
-	TRBV21-1	TRBJ2-7	-	TGTGCCAGCAGCACAAAACCTGAACACTACGAGCAGTACTTC	CASSTKPEHYEQYF
-	TRBV30	TRBJ1-1	-	TGTGCCTGGAGGAGGGGTACGACCGGCCTCCGGGGGACTGAAGCTTTCTTT	CAWRRGTTGLRGTEAFF